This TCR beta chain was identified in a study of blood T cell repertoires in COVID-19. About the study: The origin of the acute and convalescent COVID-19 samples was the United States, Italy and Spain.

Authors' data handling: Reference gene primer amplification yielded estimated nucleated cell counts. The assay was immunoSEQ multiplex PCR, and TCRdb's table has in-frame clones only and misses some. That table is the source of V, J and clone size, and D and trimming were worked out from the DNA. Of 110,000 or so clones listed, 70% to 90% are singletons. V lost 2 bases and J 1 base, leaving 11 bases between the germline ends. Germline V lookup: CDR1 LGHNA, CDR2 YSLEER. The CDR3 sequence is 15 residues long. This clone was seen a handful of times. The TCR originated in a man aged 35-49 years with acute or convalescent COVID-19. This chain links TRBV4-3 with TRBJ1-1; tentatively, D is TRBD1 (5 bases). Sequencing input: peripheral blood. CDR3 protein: CASSQTTDSNTEAFF. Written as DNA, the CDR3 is TGCGCCAGCAGCCAAACGACAGACTCGAACACTGAAGCTTTCTTT.